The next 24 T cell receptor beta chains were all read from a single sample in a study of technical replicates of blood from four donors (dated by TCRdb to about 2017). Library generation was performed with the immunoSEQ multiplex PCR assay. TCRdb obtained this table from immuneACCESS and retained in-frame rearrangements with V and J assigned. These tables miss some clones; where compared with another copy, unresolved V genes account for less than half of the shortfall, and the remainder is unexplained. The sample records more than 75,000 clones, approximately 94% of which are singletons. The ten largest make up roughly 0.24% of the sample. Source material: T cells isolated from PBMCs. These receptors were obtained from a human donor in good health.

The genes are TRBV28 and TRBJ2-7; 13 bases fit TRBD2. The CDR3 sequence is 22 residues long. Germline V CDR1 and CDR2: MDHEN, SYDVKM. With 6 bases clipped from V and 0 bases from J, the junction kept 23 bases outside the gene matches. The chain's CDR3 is CASSLREIYRTSGSVSSYEQYF. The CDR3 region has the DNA TGTGCCAGCAGCCTACGTGAAATTTATCGGACTAGCGGGAGCGTCTCCTCCTACGAGCAGTACTTC.

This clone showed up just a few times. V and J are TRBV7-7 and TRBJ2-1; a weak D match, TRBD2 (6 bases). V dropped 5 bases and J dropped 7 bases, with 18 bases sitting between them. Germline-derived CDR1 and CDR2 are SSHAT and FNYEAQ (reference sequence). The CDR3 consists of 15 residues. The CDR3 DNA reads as TGTGCCAGCAGCCTTCGGACGGGAGTCGGAAATGAGCAGTTCTTC. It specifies CASSLRTGVGNEQFF.

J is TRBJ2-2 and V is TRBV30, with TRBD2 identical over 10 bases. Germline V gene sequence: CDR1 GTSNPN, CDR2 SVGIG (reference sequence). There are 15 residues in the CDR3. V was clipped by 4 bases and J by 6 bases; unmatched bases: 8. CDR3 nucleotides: TGTGCCTGGAAAGGACTAGCGGTTATAGCCGGGGAGCTGTTTTTT. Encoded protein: CAWKGLAVIAGELFF.

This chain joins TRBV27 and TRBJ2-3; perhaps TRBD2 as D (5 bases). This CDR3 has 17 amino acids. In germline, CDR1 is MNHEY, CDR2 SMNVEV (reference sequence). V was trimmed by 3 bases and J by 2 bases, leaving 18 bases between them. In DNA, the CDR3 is TGTGCCAGCAGTTTTGTTGTGGGGAGAACTCTCACAGATACGCAGTATTTT. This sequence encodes CASSFVVGRTLTDTQYF.

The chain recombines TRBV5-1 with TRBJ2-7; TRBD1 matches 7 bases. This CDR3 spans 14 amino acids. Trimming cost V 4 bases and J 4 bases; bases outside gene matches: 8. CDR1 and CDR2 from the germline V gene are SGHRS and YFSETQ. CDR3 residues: CASSTTGSTYEQYF. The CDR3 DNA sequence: TGCGCCAGCAGCACGACAGGGAGTACATACGAGCAGTACTTC.

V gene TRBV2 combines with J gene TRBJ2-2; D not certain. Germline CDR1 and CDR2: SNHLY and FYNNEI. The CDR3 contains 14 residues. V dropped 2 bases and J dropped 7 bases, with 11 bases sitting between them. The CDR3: CASSELRSLGELFF. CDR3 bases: TGTGCCAGCAGTGAATTGAGGTCCCTCGGGGAGCTGTTTTTT.

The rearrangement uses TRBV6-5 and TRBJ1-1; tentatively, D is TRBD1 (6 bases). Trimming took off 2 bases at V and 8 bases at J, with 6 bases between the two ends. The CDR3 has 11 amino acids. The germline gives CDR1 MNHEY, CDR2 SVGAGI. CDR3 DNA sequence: TGTGCCAGCAGTTACGGACAGGAAGCTTTCTTT. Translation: CASSYGQEAFF.

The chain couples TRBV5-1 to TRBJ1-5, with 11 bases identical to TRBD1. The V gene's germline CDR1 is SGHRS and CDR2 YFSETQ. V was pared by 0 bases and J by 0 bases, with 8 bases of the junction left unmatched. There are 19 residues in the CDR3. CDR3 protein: CASSLGTGGGGYSNQPQHF. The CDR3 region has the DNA TGCGCCAGCAGCTTGGGGACAGGGGGCGGGGGGTATAGCAATCAGCCCCAGCATTTT.

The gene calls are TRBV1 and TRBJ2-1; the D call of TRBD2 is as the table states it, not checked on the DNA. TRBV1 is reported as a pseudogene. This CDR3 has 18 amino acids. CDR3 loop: CTSSQVKIGVAGYNEQFF. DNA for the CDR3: TGCACCAGCAGCCAAGTTAAGATAGGGGTAGCGGGGTACAATGAGCAGTTCTTC.

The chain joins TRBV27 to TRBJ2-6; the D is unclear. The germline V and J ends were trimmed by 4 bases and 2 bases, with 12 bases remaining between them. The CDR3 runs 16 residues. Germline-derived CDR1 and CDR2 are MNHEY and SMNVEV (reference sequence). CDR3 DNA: TGTGCCAGCAGTTCTTCCTCAGTAACTGGGGCCAACGTCCTGACTTTC. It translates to CASSSSSVTGANVLTF.

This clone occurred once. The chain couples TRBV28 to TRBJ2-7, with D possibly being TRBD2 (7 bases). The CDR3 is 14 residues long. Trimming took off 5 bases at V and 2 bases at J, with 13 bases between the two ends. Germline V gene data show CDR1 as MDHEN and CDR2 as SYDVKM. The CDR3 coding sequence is TGTGCCAGCAGTCTGCGGGGGCAGGCCTACGAGCAGTACTTC. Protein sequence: CASSLRGQAYEQYF.

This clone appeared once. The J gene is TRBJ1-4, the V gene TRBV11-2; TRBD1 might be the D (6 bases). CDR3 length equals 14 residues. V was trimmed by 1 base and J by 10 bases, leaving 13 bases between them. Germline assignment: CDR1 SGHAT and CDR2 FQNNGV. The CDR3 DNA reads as TGTGCCAGCAGCTTAGCACAGGGTTCCGGAAAACTGTTTTTT. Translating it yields CASSLAQGSGKLFF.

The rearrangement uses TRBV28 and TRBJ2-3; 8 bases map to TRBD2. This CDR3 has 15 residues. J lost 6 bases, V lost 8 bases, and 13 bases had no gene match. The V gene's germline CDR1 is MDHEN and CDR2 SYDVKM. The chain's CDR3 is CASGEGGRSGDTQYF. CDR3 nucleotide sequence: TGTGCCAGCGGGGAAGGCGGGAGGTCGGGCGATACGCAGTATTTT.

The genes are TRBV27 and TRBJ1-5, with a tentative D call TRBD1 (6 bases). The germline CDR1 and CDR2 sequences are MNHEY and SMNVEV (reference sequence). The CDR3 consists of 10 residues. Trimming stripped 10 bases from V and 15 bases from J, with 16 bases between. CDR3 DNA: TGTGCCACCGGGACACGGGATCCGCATTTT. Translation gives CATGTRDPHF.

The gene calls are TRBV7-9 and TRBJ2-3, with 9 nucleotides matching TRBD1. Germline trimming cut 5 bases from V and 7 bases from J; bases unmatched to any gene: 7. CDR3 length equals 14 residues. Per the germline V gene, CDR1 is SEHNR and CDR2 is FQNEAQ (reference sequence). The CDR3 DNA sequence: TGTGCCAGCAGCCCTACAGGGGGCAGAAATACGCAGTATTTT. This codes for CASSPTGGRNTQYF.

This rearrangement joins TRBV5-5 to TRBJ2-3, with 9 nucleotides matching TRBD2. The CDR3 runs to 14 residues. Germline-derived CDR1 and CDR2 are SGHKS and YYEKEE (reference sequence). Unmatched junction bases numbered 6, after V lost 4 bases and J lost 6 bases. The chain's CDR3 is CASSNAGGPDTQYF. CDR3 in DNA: TGTGCCAGCAGCAATGCGGGAGGGCCCGATACGCAGTATTTT.

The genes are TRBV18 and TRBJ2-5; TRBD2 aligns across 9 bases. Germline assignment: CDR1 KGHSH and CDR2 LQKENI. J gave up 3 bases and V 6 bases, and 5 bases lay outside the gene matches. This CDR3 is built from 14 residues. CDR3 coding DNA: TGTGCCAGCTCCCGACGACTAGCGGAAGAGACCCAGTACTTC. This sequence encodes CASSRRLAEETQYF.

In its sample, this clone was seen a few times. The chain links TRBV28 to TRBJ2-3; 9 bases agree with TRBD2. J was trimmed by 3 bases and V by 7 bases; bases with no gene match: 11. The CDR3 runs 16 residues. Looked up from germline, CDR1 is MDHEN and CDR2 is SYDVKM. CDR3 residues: CASIAGTSFGTDTQYF. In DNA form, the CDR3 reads TGTGCCAGCATCGCCGGGACTAGCTTTGGAACAGATACGCAGTATTTT.

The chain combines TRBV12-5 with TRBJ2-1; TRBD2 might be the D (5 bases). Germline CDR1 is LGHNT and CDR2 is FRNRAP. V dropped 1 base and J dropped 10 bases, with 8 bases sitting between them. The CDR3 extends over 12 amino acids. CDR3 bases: TGTGCTAGTGGTTTGGGTCTAGCAGAGCAGTTCTTC. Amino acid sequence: CASGLGLAEQFF.

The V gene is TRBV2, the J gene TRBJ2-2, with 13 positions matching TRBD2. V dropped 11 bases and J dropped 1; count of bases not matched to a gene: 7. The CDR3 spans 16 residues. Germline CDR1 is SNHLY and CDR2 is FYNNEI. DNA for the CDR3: TGTGCCTACCACGGACTAGCGGGAGTGAACACCGGGGAGCTGTTTTTT. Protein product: CAYHGLAGVNTGELFF.

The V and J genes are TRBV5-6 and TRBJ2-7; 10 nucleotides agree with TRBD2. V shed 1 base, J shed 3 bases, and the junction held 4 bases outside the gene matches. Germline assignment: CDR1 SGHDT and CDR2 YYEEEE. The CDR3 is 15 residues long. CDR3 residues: CASSLLAGEVYEQYF. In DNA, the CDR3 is TGTGCCAGCAGCTTGCTAGCGGGAGAGGTCTACGAGCAGTACTTC.

This chain's CDR3 is CSVFPIQGKQETQYF. The CDR3 DNA sequence: TGCAGCGTTTTTCCTATACAGGGAAAACAAGAGACCCAGTACTTC. The rearrangement uses TRBV29-1 and TRBJ2-5, with a weak D call TRBD1 (6 bases). CDR1 is SQVTM, CDR2 ANQGSEA, per germline. The CDR3 extends over 15 amino acids. V lost 5 bases and J 2 bases, leaving 18 bases between the germline ends. Combining the CDR3 with reference TRBV29-1 and TRBJ2-5 gives the whole variable domain SAVISQKPSRDICQRGTSLTIQCQVDSQVTMMFWYRQQPGQSLTLIATANQGSEATYESGFVIDKFPISRPNLTFSTLTVSNMSPEDSSIYLCSVFPIQGKQETQYFGPGTRLLVL.

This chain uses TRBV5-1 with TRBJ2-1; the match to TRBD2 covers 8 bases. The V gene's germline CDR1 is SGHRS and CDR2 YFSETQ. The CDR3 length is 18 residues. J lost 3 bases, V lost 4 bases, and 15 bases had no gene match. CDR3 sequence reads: CASSAGGSPGTFYNEQFF. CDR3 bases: TGCGCCAGCAGCGCGGGGGGTTCGCCCGGCACTTTCTACAATGAGCAGTTCTTC.

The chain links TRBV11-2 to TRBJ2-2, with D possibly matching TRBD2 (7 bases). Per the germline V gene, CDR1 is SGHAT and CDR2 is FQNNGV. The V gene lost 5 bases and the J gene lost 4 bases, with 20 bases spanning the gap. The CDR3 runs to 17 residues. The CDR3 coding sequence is TGTGCCAGCAGCCCGGCCCCTCGGGGGGCCCCCACCGGGGAGCTGTTTTTT. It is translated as CASSPAPRGAPTGELFF.